This TCR beta chain was sequenced in a study of T cell responses to AZD1222 COVID-19 vaccine. Overall study findings and caveats: Possibly, clonal diversity was underestimated; donors were largely white British and included more females. Vaccination with two AZD1222 doses was followed by a rise in Spike-specific TCR breadth and depth. As reported, nearly half of all spike-specific TCRs target variant regions that are unmutated. The peak T cell response came first, and repertoires were sampled only after it.

J lost 4 bases, V lost 5 bases, and 7 bases had no gene match. The CDR3 spans 17 residues. CDR1 LNHDA and CDR2 SQIVND come from the germline V gene (reference sequence). TCRdb's copy holds only in-frame clones and misses some; the assay was immunoSEQ multiplex PCR. The profile shows some 120,000 clones, around 90% of them singletons. To note about this clone: Its antigen remains unknown.

The sample here was peripheral blood, taken on day 0 of AZD1222 vaccination. The sequence derives from an adult in good health. The V and J genes are TRBV19 and TRBJ2-2; the match to TRBD2 covers 13 bases. CDR3 DNA: TGTGCCAGTAGTTTTGGGACTAGCGGGACTACCACCGGGGAGCTGTTTTTT. This codes for CASSFGTSGTTTGELFF.